This TCR beta chain was documented in a study of follicular helper T cells after annual influenza vaccination (TCRdb year 2017). Context from the whole study: After each seasonal influenza vaccination, blood samples were collected on days 0, 7 and 28. To study recall of cTfh clones, some subjects were followed through successive annual vaccinations in the 2013-2014, 2014-2015 and 2015-2016 seasons. One week after vaccination, a second recruited cohort of 11 to 12 subjects (Table S1) displayed a similar ICOS+CD38+ cTfh response. Six subjects had multi-year samples: four covered two vaccination seasons and two covered three seasons. Samples from 2013-2014 were cryopreserved, whereas samples from about 2015 were processed immediately after collection.

CDR1 and CDR2 are drawn from the germline V gene (reference sequence): GTSNPN, SVGIG. Counted from cysteine to phenylalanine, this CDR3 has 14 amino acids. The DNA shown is the 42-base CDR3, in frame from base 1. Trimming accounts for 2 bases at V and 9 bases at J, while the number of junction bases matched to no gene is 3. Overall study results and their limits: Day 7 ICOS+CD38+ clones were most often found later in ICOS-CD38- cTfh, suggesting that subset may serve as a memory reservoir. A recurrent oligoclonal ICOS+CD38+ cTfh response containing tetramer and AIM influenza-specific clonotypes was recalled by successive annual vaccinations. ICOS+CD38+ cTfh clonality correlated with the frequency of that population, and its change correlated with the change in circulating plasmablast frequency. Rare clonotypes could not be sampled because productive TCRB sequences were recovered from only roughly 10-20% of the analyzed cells.

In regard to this clone: Its antigen remains unidentified. No base-level quality is on record; no much larger clone is a single base apart.

The meaning of the sample's time point label: 2015-2016 season, pre-vaccination. Adults were given seasonal inactivated influenza vaccine (Fluvarix), and sorted blood CD4 subsets were followed by TCRB sequencing before and after vaccination. To be eligible, subjects had to live in the community and must not have received influenza vaccine in the previous 6 months. Reasons for exclusion included contraindications to influenza vaccine, substance abuse, HIV/AIDS, active malignancy, immunomodulatory medication, and active illness such as respiratory infection. At each time point, somewhere between about 40 and 110 mL of blood was taken. Circulating Tfh were defined as non-naive CD4+CXCR5+PD-1+ cells, and these cells were sorted into ICOS+CD38+ and ICOS-CD38- fractions. Ficoll-Paque PLUS or SepMate separation was used to isolate PBMC. Before DNA extraction, cell subsets were sorted from PBMC on a BD FACS Aria.

Library preparation was by the immunoSEQ multiplex PCR assay. Adaptive Biotechnologies carried out TCRB amplification, library preparation, sequencing and preliminary bioinformatics at Survey level resolution. TCRB sequencing used multiplex PCR amplification of genomic DNA from sorted cTfh populations. As for how the authors treated the data: Clonality was calculated in R as 1 minus normalized Shannon entropy, and the Gini index was computed with the R package ineq. Overlap score was defined as the summed counts of shared sequences divided by the total counts of all sequences in both compared samples. Fisher's exact test, with an assumed theoretical repertoire of 10^7 TCRB sequences, was used to assess the significance of shared clonotypes. TCRdb took over this immuneACCESS table, retaining in-frame rearrangements with V and J assigned. Such tables are incomplete; in checked studies, under half of the missing clones stem from an unresolved V gene, and the remainder is unexplained. V and J calls and clone size are those listed in that table; D and trimming were worked out from the DNA. The sample table shows some 10,000 clones, and around four fifths are seen once. The leading ten clones occupy 1.5% of the sample.

The sequence came from an adult who received the influenza vaccine. The rearranged segments are TRBV30 and TRBJ2-1; 14 middle bases align to TRBD2. The starting material was CXCR5+ CD38- circulating T follicular helper cells from blood, obtained on the day of influenza vaccination. The cell subset or site label for this specimen denotes: circulating Tfh, non-naive CD4+CXCR5+PD-1+ (ICOS+CD38+ or ICOS-CD38-). Here is the DNA: TGTGCCTGGAGTAGACTAGCGGGAGGGTCTGAGCAGTTCTTC. Translated, it gives CAWSRLAGGSEQFF. Joined to the reference TRBV30 and TRBJ2-1 proteins, this CDR3 gives the full variable domain: SQTIHQWPATLVQPVGSPLSLECTVEGTSNPNLYWYRQAAGRGLQLLFYSVGIGQISSEVPQNLSASRPQDRQFILSSKKLLLSDSGFYLCAWSRLAGGSEQFFGPGTRLTVL.